One sample yielded the 27 T cell receptor beta chains listed below, sequenced in a study of human T cells and chemical hapten exposure. TCRdb re-derived calls from the RACE reads in MiXCR, one entry per CDR3 protein. This table holds 84,000 or so distinct CDR3 sequences, roughly 10% found once. The sample's time point: patch test 2, 6 weeks after DPC sensitization. The sample's treatment: therapeutic diphenylcyclopropenone sensitization with weekly scalp DPC. The sample was whole blood, taken in connection with sensitization to the hapten diphenylcyclopropenone (DPC). Receptors were obtained from a woman in her 30s with alopecia areata. Some clones in this sample may be carry-over from other donors' samples.

In its sample, this clonotype was seen many times. The genes are TRBV19 and TRBJ1-4; D ambiguous. V lost 7 bases and J lost 10, with 19 bases in between. The CDR3 is 14 amino acids. Germline assignment: CDR1 LNHDA and CDR2 SQIVND (reference sequence). The CDR3 DNA reads TGTGCCAGTAACCCCGGGCTAAGCGGTGGAAAACTGTTTTTT. Amino acid sequence: CASNPGLSGGKLFF.

The chain combines TRBV9 with TRBJ2-3; D is uncertain. Trimming cost V 0 bases and J 0 bases, with 8 bases left between them. This CDR3 is 15 amino acids long. CDR1 SGDLS and CDR2 YYNGEE come from the germline V gene. Here the CDR3 reads CASSVDYFSTDTQYF. The CDR3, as DNA: TGTGCCAGCAGCGTAGATTATTTCAGCACAGATACGCAGTATTTT.

There are a few counts of this clonotype. V gene TRBV6-1 combines with J gene TRBJ1-5, with TRBD1 matching 7 bases. With V trimmed by 2 bases and J by 4 bases, 5 bases remained unmatched. The germline V gene has CDR1 MNHNS and CDR2 SASEGT. This CDR3 has 15 amino acids. CDR3 sequence: CASSEIQGENQPQHF. The DNA for the CDR3 is TGTGCCAGCAGTGAAATTCAGGGGGAGAATCAGCCCCAGCATTTT.

This clonotype was detected a few times. V usage is TRBV5-5 and J usage is TRBJ1-2; possible D gene TRBD1, 5 bases. V dropped 0 bases and J dropped 2 bases, with 8 bases sitting between them. In germline, CDR1 is SGHKS, CDR2 YYEKEE (reference sequence). The CDR3 has 14 residues. This CDR3 is CASSLEEGNYGYTF. Here the CDR3 DNA reads TGTGCCAGCAGCTTGGAGGAGGGGAACTATGGCTACACCTTC.

At least ten counts were recorded for this clonotype. Written as DNA, the CDR3 is TGTGCCAGCAGTGCCTACAGGCACTCCTACAATGAGCAGTTCTTC. It translates to CASSAYRHSYNEQFF. V is TRBV25-1 and J is TRBJ2-1; possible D gene TRBD1, 5 bases. The length of the CDR3 is 15 residues. CDR1 is MGHDK and CDR2 is SYGVNS in the germline V gene. Trimming cost V 4 bases and J 0 bases, with 10 bases left between them.

Ten or more counts support this clonotype. V usage is TRBV29-1 and J usage is TRBJ1-4, with D perhaps matching TRBD1 (6 bases). Germline CDR1 is SQVTM and CDR2 is ANQGSEA. This CDR3 has 12 residues. V was trimmed by 6 bases and J by 7 bases, leaving 12 bases between them. The CDR3 region is CSVQTGREKLFF. CDR3 nucleotide sequence: TGCAGCGTGCAGACAGGTCGTGAAAAACTGTTTTTT.

This clonotype occurred many times. V gene TRBV21-1 combines with J gene TRBJ2-5; the DNA was not compared with TRBD1, the D call given in the table. TRBV21-1 is a pseudogene. This CDR3 has 19 amino acids. This CDR3 is CASSNPRNRDRVTQETQYF. CDR3 sequence (DNA): TGTGCCAGCAGCAATCCGAGAAACCGGGACAGGGTAACTCAAGAGACCCAGTACTTC.

The sample holds many counts of this clonotype. The chain's CDR3 is CASSPWSRATNEKLFF. For the CDR3, the DNA is TGTGCCAGCTCACCCTGGTCGAGGGCAACTAATGAAAAACTGTTTTTT. This sequence joins TRBV18 and TRBJ1-4; D remains unclear. The germline V gene has CDR1 KGHSH and CDR2 LQKENI. V lost 3 bases, J lost 0 bases, and 11 bases lay in between. CDR3 size: 16 residues. The entire variable domain, with the rest obtained from reference TRBV18 and TRBJ1-4, is as follows: NAGVMQNPRHLVRRRGQEARLRCSPMKGHSHVYWYRQLPEEGLKFMVYLQKENIIDESGMPKERFSAEFPKEGPSILRIQQVVRGDSAAYFCASSPWSRATNEKLFFGSGTQLSVL.

The chain uses TRBV3-1 and TRBJ1-1, with D possibly being TRBD1 (6 bases). This CDR3 has 12 amino acids. Looked up from germline, CDR1 is LGHDT and CDR2 is YNNKEL (reference sequence). Between the trimmed V and J ends, which lost 2 bases and 7 bases, there was a span of 8 bases. Here the CDR3 DNA reads TGTGCCAGCAGCCAAACAGGGCTTGAAGCTTTCTTT. Its translation is CASSQTGLEAFF.

This clonotype has just a few counts. The chain uses TRBV6-6 and TRBJ2-3; a possible D gene is TRBD1 (6 bases). The CDR3 contains 12 residues. The germline V and J ends were trimmed by 5 bases and 9 bases, with 12 bases remaining between them. CDR1 is MNHNY and CDR2 is SVGAGI in the germline V gene (reference sequence). The chain's CDR3 is CASSQGTFTQYF. The CDR3 DNA is TGTGCCAGCAGTCAGGGGACGTTCACGCAGTATTTT.

This chain links TRBV20-1 with TRBJ2-7; 7 nucleotides match TRBD2. The CDR3 has 14 residues. Trimming at V came to 6 bases and at J to 1 base, leaving 9 bases not matched to a gene. Germline CDR1 reads DFQATT; CDR2 reads SNEGSKA (reference sequence). The CDR3 nucleotides are TGCAGTGCCCTCAGACTAGCTGCATCCTACGAGCAGTACTTC. Residues: CSALRLAASYEQYF.

This clonotype was seen many times. The chain recombines TRBV20-1 with TRBJ2-5, with 9 nucleotides matching TRBD2. CDR1 is DFQATT, CDR2 SNEGSKA, per germline (reference sequence). This CDR3 contains 15 residues. Losses at the gene ends were 5 bases for V and 5 bases for J; bases not matched to a gene: 12. The CDR3 bases are TGCAGTGCTTGGCCGGGACTAGCAGGGATGGAGACCCAGTACTTC. Translation: CSAWPGLAGMETQYF.

V and J are TRBV28 and TRBJ1-3, with D hard to call. Trimming cost V 4 bases and J 4 bases, with 11 bases left between them. The CDR3 is 14 amino acids. The germline gives CDR1 MDHEN, CDR2 SYDVKM. The CDR3 reads CASSWTGPGNTIYF. CDR3 nucleotide sequence: TGTGCCAGCAGTTGGACCGGGCCAGGAAACACCATATATTTT. Supplemented by reference TRBV28 and TRBJ1-3, the full variable domain reads DVKVTQSSRYLVKRTGEKVFLECVQDMDHENMFWYRQDPGLGLRLIYFSYDVKMKEKGDIPEGYSVSREKKERFSLILESASTNQTSMYLCASSWTGPGNTIYFGEGSWLTVV.

Ten or more counts support this clonotype. The chain's CDR3 is CASSSDRGNEKLFF. The CDR3 region has the DNA TGTGCCAGCAGTTCTGACAGGGGGAATGAAAAACTGTTTTTT. The J gene is TRBJ1-4, the V gene TRBV27; 9 positions agree with TRBD1. Trimming at V came to 4 bases and at J to 5 bases, leaving 2 bases not matched to a gene. The CDR3 has 14 residues. Looked up from germline, CDR1 is MNHEY and CDR2 is SMNVEV (reference sequence).

This clonotype was counted at least ten times. The chain joins TRBV29-1 to TRBJ2-6, with D possibly being TRBD1 (6 bases). Germline V CDR1 and CDR2: SQVTM, ANQGSEA. The CDR3 spans 14 residues. V was pared by 4 bases and J by 2 bases, with 9 bases between. CDR3 loop: CSVVSGAGANVLTF. The CDR3 region has the DNA TGCAGCGTTGTATCAGGGGCTGGGGCCAACGTCCTGACTTTC.

Many counts were recorded for this clonotype. The chain employs TRBV11-2 and TRBJ2-2; no clear D. Looked up from germline, CDR1 is SGHAT and CDR2 is FQNNGV. The CDR3 loop spans 14 amino acids. Deletions cut 3 bases from V and 2 bases from J, with 7 bases between. DNA of the CDR3: TGTGCCAGCAGCTTTCAGCGTAACACCGGGGAGCTGTTTTTT. Amino acid sequence: CASSFQRNTGELFF.

This clonotype turned up a few times. The gene calls are TRBV11-3 and TRBJ2-7; no reliable D call. Germline V CDR1 and CDR2: SGHNT, YENEEA. The CDR3 runs to 15 residues. With 2 bases removed from V and 9 bases from J, the gap between germline ends came to 20 bases. CDR3 in DNA: TGTGCCAGCAGCTTACTCGCCCGGCCCCCAACGGCGCAGTACTTC. It codes for CASSLLARPPTAQYF.

This chain links TRBV5-4 with TRBJ2-3; D uncertain. There are 14 residues in the CDR3. Trimming took off 4 bases at V and 8 bases at J, with 17 bases between the two ends. Looked up from germline, CDR1 is SGHNT and CDR2 is YYREEE (reference sequence). The CDR3 DNA follows: TGTGCCAGCAGCCAAATCGGCACCCCAAGTACGCAGTATTTT. Translating it yields CASSQIGTPSTQYF. Drawing the rest from reference TRBV5-4 and TRBJ2-3, the complete variable domain is ETGVTQSPTHLIKTRGQQVTLRCSSQSGHNTVSWYQQALGQGPQFIFQYYREEENGRGNFPPRFSGLQFPNYSSELNVNALELDDSALYLCASSQIGTPSTQYFGPGTRLTVL.

The V and J genes are TRBV29-1 and TRBJ2-5; 7 nucleotides match TRBD2. Germline-derived CDR1 and CDR2 are SQVTM and ANQGSEA. V gave up 5 bases and J gave up 4 bases; unmatched junction bases: 10. The CDR3 contains 14 residues. As DNA, the CDR3 is TGCAGCGTTCTGGGCGGACTAGTAGGAGAGACCCAGTACTTC. Encoded protein: CSVLGGLVGETQYF. The variable domain in full, with the rest retrieved from reference TRBV29-1 and TRBJ2-5, is SAVISQKPSRDICQRGTSLTIQCQVDSQVTMMFWYRQQPGQSLTLIATANQGSEATYESGFVIDKFPISRPNLTFSTLTVSNMSPEDSSIYLCSVLGGLVGETQYFGPGTRLLVL.

V is TRBV11-3 and J is TRBJ2-3; D call uncertain. V gave up 3 bases and J gave up 2 bases, with 6 bases separating them. The germline V gene encodes CDR1 SGHNT and CDR2 YENEEA. This CDR3 is built from 13 residues. The CDR3 sequence is CASSFGDTDTQYF. CDR3 coding DNA: TGTGCCAGCAGCTTTGGGGACACAGATACGCAGTATTTT.

This sequence joins TRBV4-3 and TRBJ2-1; D not resolved. CDR3 length equals 16 residues. Germline V lookup: CDR1 LGHNA, CDR2 YSLEER. V was pared by 0 bases and J by 2 bases, with 11 bases between. CDR3 in amino acids: CASSQDLQTAYNEQFF. The CDR3, as DNA: TGCGCCAGCAGCCAAGATCTCCAGACGGCCTACAATGAGCAGTTCTTC.

This clonotype has ten or more counts. V usage is TRBV7-9 and J usage is TRBJ2-2; 7 bases map to TRBD2. Germline V lookup: CDR1 SEHNR, CDR2 FQNEAQ (reference sequence). The CDR3 contains 16 residues. V dropped 5 bases and J dropped 2; count of bases not matched to a gene: 8. The CDR3 DNA reads TGTGCCAGCAGCCGCAGCGGGGTTGGTAACACCGGGGAGCTGTTTTTT. Translated: CASSRSGVGNTGELFF.

Concerning this clonotype itself: Given a much more abundant clone one base away, this may be a read error. Here the CDR3 reads CASSPQGRLRQDTQYF. In DNA form, the CDR3 reads TGTGCCAGCTCACCGCAGGGCCGGCTCCGACAGGATACGCAGTATTTT. The chain uses TRBV18 and TRBJ2-3, with D perhaps TRBD1 (5 bases). V shed 3 bases and J shed 6 bases, with 19 bases lying between them. The CDR3 runs 16 residues. The germline V gene has CDR1 KGHSH and CDR2 LQKENI. Full variable domain (outside the CDR3, taken from reference TRBV18 and TRBJ2-3): NAGVMQNPRHLVRRRGQEARLRCSPMKGHSHVYWYRQLPEEGLKFMVYLQKENIIDESGMPKERFSAEFPKEGPSILRIQQVVRGDSAAYFCASSPQGRLRQDTQYFGPGTRLTVL.

As to this clonotype: A clone one base away is much larger, so this may be a read error. J is TRBJ2-2 and V is TRBV18; no clear D. V lost 6 bases to trimming and J lost 1 base, with 15 bases between them. The CDR3 length is 16 residues. The germline V gene has CDR1 KGHSH and CDR2 LQKENI. The CDR3 sequence is CASSFEEAGNTGELFF. DNA of the CDR3: TGTGCCAGCTCCTTTGAAGAGGCAGGGAACACCGGGGAGCTGTTTTTT.

This clonotype has a count of ten or more. The rearrangement links TRBV4-2 to TRBJ1-5; D remains unclear. This CDR3 region has 16 residues. Germline V CDR1 and CDR2: LGHNA, YNFKEQ. Trimming removed 0 bases from V and 3 bases from J, with 12 bases in between. CDR3 bases: TGTGCCAGCAGCCAAGATGGGAGGGTACTCAATCAGCCCCAGCATTTT. It yields the protein CASSQDGRVLNQPQHF.

At least ten counts were recorded for this clonotype. This chain links TRBV28 with TRBJ2-3; 8 bases agree with TRBD1. CDR3 length: 17 residues. The germline V gene has CDR1 MDHEN and CDR2 SYDVKM. With V trimmed by 4 bases and J by 0 bases, 9 bases remained unmatched. The CDR3 DNA reads as TGTGCCAGCAGTTCCTACCGACAGGGGTCTAGCACAGATACGCAGTATTTT. Its translation is CASSSYRQGSSTDTQYF.

This clonotype has a count of ten or more. The chain carries TRBV7-9 and TRBJ1-6, with D possibly being TRBD1 (6 bases). The CDR3 has 15 amino acids. With 5 bases removed from V and 7 bases from J, the gap between germline ends came to 15 bases. Germline loops: CDR1 SEHNR, CDR2 FQNEAQ (reference sequence). For the CDR3, the DNA is TGTGCCAGCAGCCTACGCGGACAGATCAATTCACCCCTCCACTTT. This gives the protein CASSLRGQINSPLHF.